The 23 T cell receptor beta chains in this list originate from one sample, sequenced in a study of blood T cell repertoires in COVID-19. Produced via immunoSEQ multiplex PCR; TCRdb's table is partial and in-frame only. The data contain more than 300,000 clones, roughly 90% of them singletons. Sequencing was done on a sample of peripheral blood. The source is a woman in her sixties or seventies with COVID-19, enrolled during active disease.

This clone was counted between two and nine times. The chain has TRBV7-6 and TRBJ1-2; D is uncertain. Germline V gene lookup returns CDR1 SGHVS and CDR2 FNYEAQ. V shed 1 base and J shed 2 bases, with 5 bases lying between them. This CDR3 has 13 amino acids. CDR3 nucleotide sequence: TGTGCCAGCAGCTTAGATGAGAACTATGGCTACACCTTC. It is translated as CASSLDENYGYTF. The full variable domain, rest sourced from reference TRBV7-6 and TRBJ1-2, is GAGVSQSPRYKVTKRGQDVALRCDPISGHVSLYWYRQALGQGPEFLTYFNYEAQQDKSGLPNDRFSAERPEGSISTLTIQRTEQRDSAMYRCASSLDENYGYTFGSGTRLTVV.

The gene calls are TRBV2 and TRBJ1-2; unclear D gene. The CDR3 covers 11 residues. The germline V and J ends were trimmed by 0 bases and 7 bases, with 3 bases remaining between them. Germline-derived CDR1 and CDR2 are SNHLY and FYNNEI. The chain's CDR3 is CASSEAIGYTF. CDR3 nucleotides: TGTGCCAGCAGTGAAGCCATTGGCTACACCTTC.

The chain recombines TRBV19 with TRBJ1-2; 7 nucleotides agree with TRBD1. CDR3 length: 17 amino acids. The germline CDR1 and CDR2 sequences are LNHDA and SQIVND (reference sequence). Trimming took 2 bases from V and 7 from J; bases not matched to a gene: 16. CDR3 in amino acids: CASSISLSRGPVFGYTF. Here the CDR3 DNA reads TGTGCCAGTAGTATATCACTCTCAAGGGGGCCGGTTTTTGGCTACACCTTC.

V and J are TRBV5-5 and TRBJ1-5, with 10 positions matching TRBD1. CDR1 is SGHKS and CDR2 is YYEKEE in the germline V gene (reference sequence). The V gene end was trimmed by 4 bases and the J gene end by 4 bases; junction bases not matched to a gene: 5. CDR3 size: 15 residues. The chain's CDR3 is CASSRTGGFNQPQHF. Written as DNA, the CDR3 is TGTGCCAGCAGCAGGACAGGGGGTTTTAATCAGCCCCAGCATTTT.

This clone occurred once. The chain links TRBV5-4 to TRBJ2-7, with D perhaps matching TRBD1 (5 bases). V gave up 5 bases and J gave up 0 bases, with 12 bases separating them. This CDR3 region has 14 residues. CDR1 is SGHNT, CDR2 YYREEE, per germline (reference sequence). CDR3 DNA sequence: TGTGCCAGCAGAGGGGTGGATTCCTCCTACGAGCAGTACTTC. As protein: CASRGVDSSYEQYF.

This clone has more than one count but fewer than ten. The chain uses TRBV7-6 and TRBJ2-1; 8 positions match TRBD2. V dropped 2 bases and J dropped 7; count of bases not matched to a gene: 10. The CDR3 is made up of 16 amino acids. Germline CDR1 is SGHVS and CDR2 is FNYEAQ. This CDR3 reads CASSLKRGGQGNEQFF. CDR3 DNA: TGTGCCAGCAGCTTAAAACGGGGGGGCCAGGGGAATGAGCAGTTCTTC.

The rearrangement links TRBV6-5 to TRBJ2-3, with 7 bases identical to TRBD1. V shed 7 bases, J shed 3 bases, and the junction held 7 bases outside the gene matches. The germline gives CDR1 MNHEY, CDR2 SVGAGI. The CDR3 contains 14 residues. The CDR3 DNA sequence: TGTGCCAGCAAAGGGGGCGCGAGGACAGATACGCAGTATTTT. The encoded protein is CASKGGARTDTQYF.

This chain connects TRBV6-5 to TRBJ2-1; TRBD1 agrees at 10 bases. CDR1 is MNHEY, CDR2 SVGAGI, per germline. This CDR3 region has 13 residues. Germline trimming cut 6 bases from V and 7 bases from J; bases unmatched to any gene: 3. CDR3 nucleotide sequence: TGTGCCAGCAGACGACAGGGGGCAAATGAGCAGTTCTTC. This sequence encodes CASRRQGANEQFF.

This chain uses TRBV5-1 with TRBJ2-7, with a tentative D call TRBD2 (6 bases). The CDR3 sequence is 14 residues long. Trimming took off 4 bases at V and 2 bases at J, with 13 bases between the two ends. Germline assignment: CDR1 SGHRS and CDR2 YFSETQ. CDR3 nucleotides: TGCGCCAGCAGCCTGCCGGGGGAACCCTACGAGCAGTACTTC. Its translation is CASSLPGEPYEQYF.

The V and J genes are TRBV12-1 and TRBJ1-3; whether TRBD1, the table's D call, matches the DNA was not checked. TRBV12-1 counts as a pseudogene. This CDR3 is 15 amino acids long. The CDR3 DNA is TGTGCCAGCAGCTTTTTGGGACAGTGCGGAAACACCATATATTTT. This translates into CASSFLGQCGNTIYF.

This sequence joins TRBV19 and TRBJ1-2; a possible D gene is TRBD1 (6 bases). Germline lookup yields CDR1 LNHDA and CDR2 SQIVND (reference sequence). This CDR3 is 16 amino acids long. The V gene lost 6 bases and the J gene lost 4 bases, with 21 bases spanning the gap. CDR3 nucleotide sequence: TGTGCCAGTAGCATTAACGGACAGTCAAATTTCTATGGCTACACCTTC. Translated, it gives CASSINGQSNFYGYTF.

V gene TRBV5-4 combines with J gene TRBJ2-5, with 11 bases lining up with TRBD2. The V segment lost 3 bases and the J segment 1 base; nucleotides outside the gene matches: 5. CDR1 SGHNT and CDR2 YYREEE come from the germline V gene (reference sequence). The CDR3 has 16 residues. In nucleotides, the CDR3 is TGTGCCAGCAGCTACGGAGGACTAGCGGGCCAAGAGACCCAGTACTTC. The encoded protein is CASSYGGLAGQETQYF.

The rearrangement joins TRBV6-5 to TRBJ1-1; 7 bases agree with TRBD1. With 5 bases clipped from V and 4 bases from J, the junction kept 7 bases outside the gene matches. Germline V gene sequence: CDR1 MNHEY, CDR2 SVGAGI. This CDR3 has 14 amino acids. CDR3 sequence: CASSLLAGGTEAFF. CDR3 coding DNA: TGTGCCAGCAGTCTACTGGCAGGGGGCACTGAAGCTTTCTTT.

This chain's CDR3 is CASKILLTSGKTTEAFF. As DNA, the CDR3 is TGTGCCAGTAAGATCCTGTTAACATCGGGGAAAACAACTGAAGCTTTCTTT. The chain joins TRBV19 to TRBJ1-1; D remains ambiguous. V dropped 7 bases and J dropped 5 bases, with 26 bases sitting between them. Germline loops: CDR1 LNHDA, CDR2 SQIVND (reference sequence). The CDR3 spans 17 residues.

The chain carries TRBV19 and TRBJ1-1; D is uncertain. The ends were cut back, 4 bases at V and 0 bases at J, with 12 bases in the middle. This CDR3 is 15 amino acids long. Germline CDR1 LNHDA, CDR2 SQIVND (reference sequence). The CDR3 protein is CASSTPLRMNTEAFF. CDR3 DNA: TGTGCCAGTAGTACCCCACTCCGTATGAACACTGAAGCTTTCTTT.

This clone was seen a single time. This rearrangement joins TRBV3-1 (or the pseudogene TRBV3-2) to TRBJ2-5; 10 nucleotides match TRBD2. This CDR3 comprises 18 residues. V shed 3 bases and J 4 bases; nucleotides not matched to a gene: 14. Germline assignment: CDR1 LGHDT and CDR2 YNNKEL (reference sequence). The CDR3 loop reads CASSHQGPSLAGIETQYF. The CDR3, as DNA: TGTGCCAGCAGCCACCAAGGCCCTTCACTAGCGGGGATAGAGACCCAGTACTTC.

This clone has just one count. This sequence joins TRBV5-6 and TRBJ2-5, with 9 bases aligning to TRBD1. The CDR3 spans 15 residues. The V gene's germline CDR1 is SGHDT and CDR2 YYEEEE. J was trimmed by 5 bases and V by 4 bases; bases with no gene match: 9. CDR3 residues: CASSLRDRAAETQYF. CDR3 nucleotide sequence: TGTGCCAGCAGCCTCCGGGACAGGGCAGCCGAGACCCAGTACTTC.

The rearrangement links TRBV27 to TRBJ1-1; 9 nucleotides match TRBD1. This CDR3 is 14 amino acids long. J lost 5 bases, V lost 5 bases, and 6 bases had no gene match. Looked up from germline, CDR1 is MNHEY and CDR2 is SMNVEV (reference sequence). The DNA for the CDR3 is TGTGCCAGCAGTAGAACCGGGACAGGGACTGAAGCTTTCTTT. This gives the protein CASSRTGTGTEAFF.

This CDR3 reads CASRCPPGDSNQPQHF. CDR3 bases: TGCGCCAGCAGGTGTCCCCCAGGGGATAGCAATCAGCCCCAGCATTTT. The chain combines TRBV5-1 with TRBJ1-5; possibly TRBD1 for D (6 bases). This CDR3 region has 16 residues. Germline CDR1 SGHRS, CDR2 YFSETQ. V was trimmed by 5 bases and J by 0 bases, leaving 15 bases between them.

V usage is TRBV5-1 and J usage is TRBJ1-3; possible D gene TRBD1, 6 bases. This CDR3 spans 15 amino acids. Germline V gene lookup returns CDR1 SGHRS and CDR2 YFSETQ. Trimming shortened V by 0 bases and J by 8 bases, and 15 bases separated the two germline ends. CDR3 nucleotides: TGCGCCAGCAGCTTGGTTGGGACACGGCCTTACACCATATATTTT. This codes for CASSLVGTRPYTIYF.

This clone was detected once. The chain joins TRBV18 to TRBJ2-7; 11 bases match TRBD1. The junction had 5 bases not matched to a gene; V was cut back by 1 base and J by 6 bases. This CDR3 region has 15 residues. Germline CDR1 reads KGHSH; CDR2 reads LQKENI. The CDR3 region is CASSPLGQGAFEQYF. Written as DNA, the CDR3 is TGTGCCAGCTCACCACTAGGACAGGGGGCCTTCGAGCAGTACTTC.

Here the CDR3 reads CASSFLSEQYF. CDR3 bases: TGTGCCAGCAGCTTCCTCAGCGAGCAGTACTTC. This chain connects TRBV6-1 to TRBJ2-7; D is unclear. Germline V CDR1 and CDR2: MNHNS, SASEGT. The CDR3 consists of 11 residues. Trimming stripped 6 bases from V and 6 bases from J, with 9 bases between.

The CDR3 reads CASSPQGAGEPQHF. In nucleotides, the CDR3 is TGTGCCAGCTCACCCCAGGGTGCGGGGGAGCCCCAGCATTTT. The chain recombines TRBV18 with TRBJ1-5, with a tentative D call TRBD1 (5 bases). This CDR3 spans 14 amino acids. Trimming took off 3 bases at V and 8 bases at J, with 14 bases between the two ends. Germline assignment: CDR1 KGHSH and CDR2 LQKENI.